One and the same sample provided the 15 T cell receptor beta chains below, sequenced in a study of post-analysis software for immune sequencing data (dated by TCRdb to between 2014 and 2017). Paper-wide results and their limitations: Patients showed significantly higher frequencies than controls for roughly five TRBV segments, among them TRBV5-6, TRBV5-1 and TRBV20-1.

What these receptors recognize is not known. Libraries were constructed by PCR. TCRdb records Illumina HiSeq 2500 as the sequencer. To reduce PCR and sequencing biases, unique molecular identifiers were incorporated into the TCR beta cDNA libraries. TCRdb took the public reads, trimmed them with fastp at Q25, ran MiXCR for clone calling and kept in-frame beta chains. Here each entry gathers all rows of one CDR3 protein and keeps the most common genes and DNA. Recorded for this sample are hundreds of thousands of distinct CDR3 sequences; 30% of them occurred a single time. The ten largest make up approximately 0.55% of the sample. Sequenced: blood. These receptors all stem from a girl aged 10-17 years with multiple sclerosis.

Here the CDR3 reads CASSHSSDEQFF. The CDR3 DNA reads TGTGCCAGCAGCCACAGTAGTGATGAGCAGTTCTTC. The gene calls are TRBV7-6 and TRBJ2-1; D unclear. Deletions cut 5 bases from V and 8 bases from J, with 10 bases between. Germline loops: CDR1 SGHVS, CDR2 FNYEAQ. The CDR3 runs to 12 residues.

V is TRBV29-1 and J is TRBJ1-4, with TRBD1 as a possible D gene (5 bases). CDR1 and CDR2 (germline): SQVTM, ANQGSEA. The V gene lost 4 bases and the J gene lost 5 bases, with 5 bases spanning the gap. The CDR3 loop spans 11 amino acids. Written as DNA, the CDR3 is TGCAGCGTTGGGGACAATGAAAAACTGTTTTTT. This encodes CSVGDNEKLFF. The full variable domain, in which reference TRBV29-1 and TRBJ1-4 provide the parts outside the CDR3, is SAVISQKPSRDICQRGTSLTIQCQVDSQVTMMFWYRQQPGQSLTLIATANQGSEATYESGFVIDKFPISRPNLTFSTLTVSNMSPEDSSIYLCSVGDNEKLFFGSGTQLSVL.

This clonotype was detected a few times. The chain is built from TRBV6-6 and TRBJ2-5; D is uncertain. Judging by the DNA end, TRBJ2-7 fits better; the J call may be wrong. This CDR3 spans 11 amino acids. In germline, CDR1 is MNHNY, CDR2 SVGAGI (reference sequence). For the CDR3, the DNA is TGTGCCAGTGGGATGAGCGCCGAGCAGTACTTC. Protein sequence: CASGMSAEQYF.

As to this clonotype: A much larger clone lies one base from this, so it may be a read error. The chain recombines TRBV29-1 with TRBJ2-1; a weak D match, TRBD2 (6 bases). The J call may be wrong; the DNA end is better matched by TRBJ2-7. The CDR3 spans 12 residues. The germline CDR1 and CDR2 sequences are SQVTM and ANQGSEA. The CDR3 loop is CSAGDLYNEQYF. CDR3 nucleotides: TGCAGCGCGGGGGACCTCTACAATGAGCAGTACTTC.

The genes are TRBV5-1 and TRBJ1-5; the match to TRBD1 covers 7 bases. With V trimmed by 0 bases and J by 4 bases, 4 bases remained unmatched. This CDR3 comprises 15 residues. Germline CDR1 and CDR2: SGHRS and YFSETQ. CDR3 sequence: CASSLDGTDNQPQHF. As DNA, the CDR3 is TGCGCCAGCAGCTTGGACGGGACAGATAATCAGCCCCAGCATTTT. Together with reference TRBV5-1 and TRBJ1-5, the CDR3 gives the full variable domain: KAGVTQTPRYLIKTRGQQVTLSCSPISGHRSVSWYQQTPGQGLQFLFEYFSETQRNKGNFPGRFSGRQFSNSRSEMNVSTLELGDSALYLCASSLDGTDNQPQHFGDGTRLSIL.

This chain links TRBV10-2 with TRBJ2-5; D not resolved. Trimming removed 5 bases from V and 5 bases from J, with 18 bases in between. CDR3 length equals 15 residues. CDR1 is WSHSY and CDR2 is SAAADI in the germline V gene. Here the CDR3 DNA reads TGCGCCAGCAGTATGAATGGACCCCCCGGGGAGACCCAGTACTTC. It encodes CASSMNGPPGETQYF.

The J gene is TRBJ2-2, the V gene TRBV12-3 or TRBV12-4, with TRBD2 matching 7 bases. The trim removed 2 bases at V and 1 base at J, leaving 7 bases unmatched. The CDR3 is made up of 17 amino acids. CDR3 region: CASSLFLGGGNTGELFF. In DNA form, the CDR3 reads TGTGCCAGCAGTTTATTTTTGGGCGGGGGGAACACCGGGGAGCTGTTTTTT.

This chain joins TRBV6-2 or TRBV6-3 and TRBJ1-4; 8 nucleotides match TRBD1. Germline assignment: CDR1 MNHEY and CDR2 SVGEGT. There are 11 residues in the CDR3. The trim removed 5 bases at V and 16 bases at J, leaving 6 bases unmatched. The CDR3 DNA is TGTGCCAGCAGTCAGGGGACAGGTCGGTTTTTT. It translates to CASSQGTGRFF.

This clonotype came up a few times. J is TRBJ1-1 and V is TRBV7-6; no definite D call. This CDR3 has 14 amino acids. Germline assignment: CDR1 SGHVS and CDR2 FNYEAQ. V lost 1 base, J lost 2 bases, and 8 bases lay in between. This CDR3 is CASSLEPANTEAFF. In DNA form, the CDR3 reads TGTGCCAGCAGCTTAGAGCCCGCCAACACTGAAGCTTTCTTT.

This sequence joins TRBV25-1 and TRBJ2-5; D unresolved. The last part of the DNA fits TRBJ2-7 better; the J call may be wrong. Germline values: CDR1 MGHDK, CDR2 SYGVNS. This CDR3 has 12 residues. This chain's CDR3 is CASSDAVSEQYF. Written as DNA, the CDR3 is TGTGCCAGCAGCGACGCGGTCAGCGAGCAGTACTTC.

V gene TRBV10-3 combines with J gene TRBJ2-1, with TRBD2 matching over 10 bases. The V and J ends lost 7 bases and 0 bases, in that order; junction bases with no gene match: 3. Germline assignment: CDR1 ENHRY and CDR2 SYGVKD. This CDR3 is 15 amino acids long. The CDR3 spells CAINPSGGSYNEQFF. The CDR3 nucleotides are TGTGCCATCAACCCTAGCGGGGGCTCCTACAATGAGCAGTTCTTC.

This clonotype was picked up many times. The rearrangement uses TRBV29-1 and TRBJ2-7; 10 positions agree with TRBD2. V lost 5 bases, J lost 3 bases, and 7 bases stayed unmatched. In germline, CDR1 is SQVTM, CDR2 ANQGSEA. The length of the CDR3 is 14 residues. The CDR3 region is CSVILAGVLYEQYF. The DNA for the CDR3 is TGCAGCGTTATCCTAGCGGGAGTTCTCTACGAGCAGTACTTC.

This clonotype showed up just a few times. The rearrangement links TRBV7-2 to TRBJ2-5; 13 nucleotides line up with TRBD2. The ends lost 0 bases at V and 5 bases at J; junction bases unmatched: 12. CDR1 and CDR2 from the germline V gene are SGHTA and FQGNSA. CDR3 length: 19 residues. In DNA form, the CDR3 reads TGTGCCAGCAGCTTAGCCTTGACTAGCGGGAGGCCGATCCTGGAGACCCAGTACTTC. Amino acid sequence: CASSLALTSGRPILETQYF.

This chain joins TRBV20-1 and TRBJ2-3; 8 positions agree with TRBD2. The CDR3 spans 14 residues. Losses at the gene ends were 6 bases for V and 4 bases for J; bases not matched to a gene: 9. CDR1 DFQATT and CDR2 SNEGSKA come from the germline V gene (reference sequence). The CDR3 DNA reads TGCAGTGCACCGAAAGCGGGGGTGCCAGATACGCAGTATTTT. It encodes CSAPKAGVPDTQYF.

This clonotype showed up just a few times. The CDR3: CSALGDGAGQMGNQPQHF. The CDR3 nucleotides read TGCAGTGCTTTGGGAGACGGAGCGGGGCAGATGGGCAATCAGCCCCAGCATTTT. The chain uses TRBV20-1 and TRBJ1-5; TRBD1 might be the D (5 bases). The germline V gene encodes CDR1 DFQATT and CDR2 SNEGSKA (reference sequence). V was shortened by 5 bases and J by 2 bases, with 25 bases between the two germline ends. The CDR3 is made up of 18 amino acids.